Below, one TCR beta chain is given with its context. This entry comes from a study of T cells in Graves' hyperthyroidism and ophthalmopathy. What was amplified from RNA transcripts were TCR beta CDR3 regions. The HTBI primer set was used in a first-round RT-PCR of the TCR CDR3. TCRdb used MiXCR to reprocess the multiplex PCR reads, holding one entry per CDR3 protein. The sample carries a few hundred thousand distinct CDR3 sequences, 13% to 15% recorded once. Investigators excluded patients with uncontrolled infection, other autoimmune disease, pregnancy or lactation. This receptor was identified in a woman aged 18-29 years with Graves' hyperthyroidism. Sequenced: blood.

This CDR3 is CASSDERRDNTEAFF. The DNA of the CDR3 is TGTGCCAGCAGTGATGAGCGCAGGGATAACACTGAAGCTTTCTTT. V is TRBV25-1 and J is TRBJ1-1; TRBD1 is a possible D gene (5 bases). V was clipped by 3 bases and J by 2 bases, with 13 bases between them. The CDR3 has 15 amino acids. The germline V gene has CDR1 MGHDK and CDR2 SYGVNS. Together with reference TRBV25-1 and TRBJ1-1, the CDR3 gives the full variable domain: EADIYQTPRYLVIGTGKKITLECSQTMGHDKMYWYQQDPGMELHLIHYSYGVNSTEKGDLSSESTVSRIRTEHFPLTLESARPSHTSQYLCASSDERRDNTEAFFGQGTRLTVV.